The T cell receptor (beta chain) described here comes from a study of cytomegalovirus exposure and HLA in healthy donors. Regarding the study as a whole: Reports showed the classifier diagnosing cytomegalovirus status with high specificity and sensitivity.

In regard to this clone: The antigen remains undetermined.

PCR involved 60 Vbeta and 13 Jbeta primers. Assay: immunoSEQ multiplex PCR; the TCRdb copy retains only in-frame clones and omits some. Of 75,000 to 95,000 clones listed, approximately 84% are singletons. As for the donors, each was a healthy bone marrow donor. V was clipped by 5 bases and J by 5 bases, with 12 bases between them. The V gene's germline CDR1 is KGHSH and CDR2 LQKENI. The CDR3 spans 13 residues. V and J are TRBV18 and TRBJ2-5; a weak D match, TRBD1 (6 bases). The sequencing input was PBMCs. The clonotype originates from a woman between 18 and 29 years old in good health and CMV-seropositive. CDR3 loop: CASSSTGSETQYF. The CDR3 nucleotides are TGTGCCAGCTCATCTACAGGGTCGGAGACCCAGTACTTC.